The clone carrying this T cell receptor (beta chain) has just a few counts. V shed 1 base and J 1 base; nucleotides not matched to a gene: 5. Germline-derived CDR1 and CDR2 are SSHAT and FNYEAQ (reference sequence). The CDR3 spans 16 residues. The sample belongs to a study of blood T cell repertoires in COVID-19. The wider study: The United States, Italy and Spain were the sources of the acute and convalescent COVID-19 samples. PBMCs, B-cell-depleted T cells, or T cells provided the cDNA or gDNA that made up the material.

Per the original data handling: Nucleated cell number was recorded as an estimate derived from reference gene primer amplification. TCRdb's table, derived via immunoSEQ multiplex PCR, lists solely in-frame clones and lacks some. V and J calls and clone size are as listed in that table; D and trimming were resolved from the DNA. The sample consists of about 100,000 clones, about 80% of them appearing once. Sequenced input: peripheral blood. The rearrangement links TRBV7-7 to TRBJ2-5, with 8 bases that match TRBD2. The TCR originated in a woman between 70 and 85 years old with acute or convalescent COVID-19. CDR3 sequence reads: CASSLGAGGPQETQYF. CDR3 nucleotide sequence: TGTGCCAGCAGCTTAGGGGCGGGAGGCCCCCAAGAGACCCAGTACTTC.